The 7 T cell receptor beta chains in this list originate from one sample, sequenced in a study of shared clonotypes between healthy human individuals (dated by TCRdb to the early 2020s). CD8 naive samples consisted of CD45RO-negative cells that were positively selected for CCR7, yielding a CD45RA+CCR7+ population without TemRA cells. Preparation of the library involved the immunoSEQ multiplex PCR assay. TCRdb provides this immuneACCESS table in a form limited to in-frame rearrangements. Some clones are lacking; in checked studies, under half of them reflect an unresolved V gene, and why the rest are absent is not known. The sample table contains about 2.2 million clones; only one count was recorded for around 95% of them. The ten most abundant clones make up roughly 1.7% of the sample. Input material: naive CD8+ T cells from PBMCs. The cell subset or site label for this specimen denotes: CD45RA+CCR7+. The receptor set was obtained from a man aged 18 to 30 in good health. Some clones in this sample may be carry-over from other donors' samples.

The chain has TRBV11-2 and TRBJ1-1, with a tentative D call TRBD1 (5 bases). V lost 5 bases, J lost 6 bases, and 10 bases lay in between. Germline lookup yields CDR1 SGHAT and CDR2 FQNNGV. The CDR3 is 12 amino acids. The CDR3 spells CASSPMGPEAFF. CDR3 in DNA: TGTGCCAGCAGCCCTATGGGGCCTGAAGCTTTCTTT.

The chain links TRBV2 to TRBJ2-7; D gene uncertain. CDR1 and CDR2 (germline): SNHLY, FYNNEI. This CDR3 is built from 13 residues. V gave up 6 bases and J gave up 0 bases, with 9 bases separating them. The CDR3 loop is CASSPTRSYEQYF. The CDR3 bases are TGTGCCAGCAGCCCGACACGCTCCTACGAGCAGTACTTC.

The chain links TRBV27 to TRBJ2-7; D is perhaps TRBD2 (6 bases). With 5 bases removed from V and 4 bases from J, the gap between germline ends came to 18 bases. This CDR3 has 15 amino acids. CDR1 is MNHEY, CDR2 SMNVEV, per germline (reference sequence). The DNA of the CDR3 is TGTGCCAGCAGTCCCCGGGGAGGACAAGGGTACGAGCAGTACTTC. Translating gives CASSPRGGQGYEQYF.

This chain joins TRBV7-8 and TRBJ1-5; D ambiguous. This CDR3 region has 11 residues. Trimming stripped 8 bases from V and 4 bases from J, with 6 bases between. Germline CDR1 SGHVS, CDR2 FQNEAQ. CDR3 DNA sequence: TGTGCCAGCGGTCCTAATCAGCCCCAGCATTTT. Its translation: CASGPNQPQHF.

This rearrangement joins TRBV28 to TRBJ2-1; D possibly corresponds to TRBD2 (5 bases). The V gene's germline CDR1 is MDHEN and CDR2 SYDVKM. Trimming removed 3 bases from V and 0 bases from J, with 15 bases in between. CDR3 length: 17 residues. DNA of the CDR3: TGTGCCAGCAGTTTTGAGATTGAGCGGAGCTCCTACAATGAGCAGTTCTTC. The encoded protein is CASSFEIERSSYNEQFF.

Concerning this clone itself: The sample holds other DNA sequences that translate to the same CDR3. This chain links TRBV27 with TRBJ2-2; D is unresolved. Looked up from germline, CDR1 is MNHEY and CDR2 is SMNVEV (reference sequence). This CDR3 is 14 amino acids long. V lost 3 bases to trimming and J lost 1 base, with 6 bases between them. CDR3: CASSLGRNTGELFF. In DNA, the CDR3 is TGTGCCAGCAGTTTGGGCAGGAACACCGGGGAGCTGTTTTTT.

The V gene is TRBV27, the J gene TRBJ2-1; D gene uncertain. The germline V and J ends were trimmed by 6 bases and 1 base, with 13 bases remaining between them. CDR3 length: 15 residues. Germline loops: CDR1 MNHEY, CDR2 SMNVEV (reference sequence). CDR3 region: CASRRPGQSYNEQFF. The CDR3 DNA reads TGTGCCAGCAGGCGACCGGGCCAGTCCTACAATGAGCAGTTCTTC.